The 8 T cell receptor beta chains below all came from one sample that was sequenced in a study of human T cells and chemical hapten exposure. TCRdb redid the calling of the RACE reads with MiXCR, one entry per CDR3 protein. This sample has roughly 32,000 distinct CDR3 sequences; 5.8% occur once, and the top ten carry 5% to 7%. The time point denotes: patch test 3, about 24 weeks after DPC sensitization. This sample's treatment: therapeutic diphenylcyclopropenone sensitization with weekly scalp DPC. Specimen: whole blood, collected in connection with sensitization to the hapten diphenylcyclopropenone (DPC). All receptors come from a man aged 25 to 45 with alopecia areata. Some clones in this sample may be carry-over from other donors' samples.

This clonotype was recorded at least ten times. This rearrangement joins TRBV27 to TRBJ2-7; 10 bases line up with TRBD1. There are 16 residues in the CDR3. The V gene end was trimmed by 5 bases and the J gene end by 2 bases; junction bases not matched to a gene: 9. Germline V gives CDR1 MNHEY, CDR2 SMNVEV (reference sequence). The CDR3 sequence: CASSTNYGTGAYEQYF. For the CDR3, the DNA is TGTGCCAGCAGTACCAATTATGGGACAGGGGCCTACGAGCAGTACTTC.

This clonotype was detected many times. A junction boundary mismatches the germline segment, possibly from a read error. The V and J genes are TRBV29-1 and TRBJ2-5; no clear D. CDR3 length equals 13 residues. Germline lookup yields CDR1 SQVTM and CDR2 ANQGSEA. The CDR3 bases are TGCAGCGTTAGTGGTGAGGACCATGAGACCCAGTACTTC. Translating it yields CSVSGEDHETQYF.

This clonotype has ten or more counts. The chain recombines TRBV6-6 with TRBJ2-2; D gene unclear. This CDR3 contains 13 residues. Trimming stripped 2 bases from V and 4 bases from J, with 5 bases between. Germline CDR1 and CDR2: MNHNY and SVGAGI (reference sequence). Here the CDR3 reads CASSYLLTGELFF. CDR3 nucleotides: TGTGCCAGCAGTTACCTGCTCACCGGGGAGCTGTTTTTT.

The table lists this clonotype with many counts. J is TRBJ2-3 and V is TRBV11-1; 7 positions match TRBD2. V shed 6 bases, J shed 3 bases, and the junction held 6 bases outside the gene matches. The CDR3 is 14 residues long. Germline V gene lookup returns CDR1 SGHAT and CDR2 FQDESV (reference sequence). This CDR3 is CASRPGTITDTQYF. For the CDR3, the DNA is TGTGCCAGCAGACCAGGGACTATTACAGATACGCAGTATTTT.

This clonotype occurred many times. The chain recombines TRBV7-2 with TRBJ2-2; D is undetermined. CDR1 and CDR2 (germline): SGHTA, FQGNSA. V lost 3 bases to trimming and J lost 4 bases, with 12 bases between them. CDR3 length: 15 amino acids. CDR3 region: CASSLFGQVTGELFF. DNA of the CDR3: TGTGCCAGCAGCTTGTTCGGGCAGGTCACCGGGGAGCTGTTTTTT.

This clonotype occurred many times. The chain uses TRBV20-1 and TRBJ1-2; perhaps TRBD1 as D (5 bases). The CDR3 sequence is 13 residues long. Trimming removed 5 bases at V and 0 bases at J, with 10 bases between. Germline CDR1 is DFQATT and CDR2 is SNEGSKA (reference sequence). CDR3 protein: CSAFQQANYGYTF. The CDR3 DNA follows: TGCAGTGCTTTCCAACAGGCTAACTATGGCTACACCTTC.

This clonotype was observed at least ten times. The chain uses TRBV4-1 and TRBJ2-5; D call uncertain. Looked up from germline, CDR1 is MGHRA and CDR2 is YSYEKL. Between the trimmed V and J ends, which lost 8 bases and 4 bases, there was a span of 14 bases. The CDR3 sequence is 13 residues long. CDR3: CASAEVAVETQYF. The CDR3 DNA reads TGCGCCAGCGCCGAGGTGGCTGTAGAGACCCAGTACTTC.

This clonotype was seen ten or more times. The gene calls are TRBV12-3 or TRBV12-4 and TRBJ2-3; maybe TRBD1 (6 bases). The CDR3 has 15 residues. The V gene lost 3 bases and the J gene lost 0 bases, with 10 bases spanning the gap. DNA of the CDR3: TGTGCCAGCAGTTTCGGGGACACAAGCACAGATACGCAGTATTTT. Residues: CASSFGDTSTDTQYF.